Each of the 8 T cell receptor beta chains below was sequenced from the same sample in a study of cytomegalovirus exposure and HLA in healthy donors. With 60 Vbeta and 13 Jbeta primers, the PCR was carried out. The assay was immunoSEQ multiplex PCR, and TCRdb's table has in-frame clones only and misses some. This sample has about 170,000 clones, with roughly 71% found just once. The source material was PBMCs. Every receptor here comes from a girl aged 5-17 years in good health and CMV-seronegative.

This clone was counted only a few times. V gene TRBV5-5 combines with J gene TRBJ2-7; no definite D call. V was cut by 6 bases and J by 2 bases, with 6 bases left in between. Germline CDR1 is SGHKS and CDR2 is YYEKEE (reference sequence). The CDR3 is 11 amino acids. In DNA form, the CDR3 reads TGTGCCAGCATCGCGGCCTACGAGCAGTACTTC. This codes for CASIAAYEQYF. Full variable domain (missing parts from reference TRBV5-5 and TRBJ2-7): DAGVTQSPTHLIKTRGQQVTLRCSPISGHKSVSWYQQVLGQGPQFIFQYYEKEERGRGNFPDRFSARQFPNYSSELNVNALLLGDSALYLCASIAAYEQYFGPGTRLTVT.

The chain joins TRBV25-1 to TRBJ1-3; D remains ambiguous. Germline V CDR1 and CDR2: MGHDK, SYGVNS. V dropped 4 bases and J dropped 2 bases, with 9 bases sitting between them. The CDR3 totals 14 residues. DNA for the CDR3: TGTGCCAGCAGTGGGGAGGTTCCTGGAAACACCATATATTTT. Protein: CASSGEVPGNTIYF.

The chain joins TRBV18 to TRBJ2-7; maybe TRBD1 (5 bases). V lost 3 bases to trimming and J lost 6 bases, with 12 bases between them. This CDR3 has 13 residues. CDR1 and CDR2 from the germline V gene are KGHSH and LQKENI. CDR3: CASSPPGSREQYF. The DNA for the CDR3 is TGTGCCAGCTCACCGCCAGGGTCGCGCGAGCAGTACTTC.

V and J are TRBV7-8 and TRBJ1-5, with D unclear. V lost 5 bases to trimming and J lost 1 base, with 15 bases between them. The length of the CDR3 is 16 residues. The germline gives CDR1 SGHVS, CDR2 FQNEAQ. The CDR3, as DNA: TGTGCCAGCAGCCCGTGGAACCAGAGGAGCAATCAGCCCCAGCATTTT. It yields the protein CASSPWNQRSNQPQHF.

This sequence joins TRBV7-6 and TRBJ2-2; TRBD1 matches at 7 bases. CDR1 and CDR2 (germline): SGHVS, FNYEAQ. This CDR3 contains 15 residues. Trimming cost V 4 bases and J 0 bases; bases outside gene matches: 2. The CDR3 nucleotides read TGTGCCAGCAGCTCACAGGGGCCGAACACCGGGGAGCTGTTTTTT. This sequence encodes CASSSQGPNTGELFF.

The chain joins TRBV5-1 to TRBJ2-2, with D uncertain. This CDR3 has 14 residues. V was clipped by 5 bases and J by 4 bases, with 12 bases between them. CDR1 and CDR2 (germline): SGHRS, YFSETQ. For the CDR3, the DNA is TGCGCCAGCAGGGGCCAGGATATCACCGGGGAGCTGTTTTTT. The encoded protein is CASRGQDITGELFF.

V usage is TRBV13 and J usage is TRBJ2-1; possibly TRBD2 for D (6 bases). Germline V gene lookup returns CDR1 PRHDT and CDR2 FYEKMQ (reference sequence). This CDR3 is built from 18 residues. V was shortened by 3 bases and J by 3 bases, with 21 bases between the two germline ends. CDR3 in DNA: TGTGCCAGCAGCTTTCGGCCGTCTCGGGTAGCGGTCTACAATGAGCAGTTCTTC. This translates into CASSFRPSRVAVYNEQFF.

V gene TRBV5-1 combines with J gene TRBJ2-4; D unresolved. The CDR3 is made up of 14 amino acids. Trimming left V 4 bases short and J 9 bases short, with 17 bases between. Germline CDR1 reads SGHRS; CDR2 reads YFSETQ. CDR3 coding DNA: TGCGCCAGCAGCGCCCCCGAGGCCTCGGGCATTCAGTACTTC. It translates to CASSAPEASGIQYF.